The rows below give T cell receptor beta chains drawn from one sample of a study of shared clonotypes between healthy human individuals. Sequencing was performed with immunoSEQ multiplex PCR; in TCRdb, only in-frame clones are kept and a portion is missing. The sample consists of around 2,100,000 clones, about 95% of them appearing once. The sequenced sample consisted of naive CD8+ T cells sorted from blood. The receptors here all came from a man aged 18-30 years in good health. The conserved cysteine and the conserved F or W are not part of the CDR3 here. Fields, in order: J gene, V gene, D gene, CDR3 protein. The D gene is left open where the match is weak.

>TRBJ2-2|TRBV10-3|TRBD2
AINTRLAGAINTGELF
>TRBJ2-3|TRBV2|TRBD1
ASSAADVQGVGTDTQY
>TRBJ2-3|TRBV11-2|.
ASSLRGPTDTQY
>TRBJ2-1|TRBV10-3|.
AIREGGPYNEQF
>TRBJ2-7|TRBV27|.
ASSLSGGLGSYEQY
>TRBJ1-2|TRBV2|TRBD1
ASLTGTGSSVHYT
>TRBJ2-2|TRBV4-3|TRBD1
ASSQLHPQGFLGELF
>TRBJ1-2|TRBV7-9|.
ASSFDYRDIRFYGYT
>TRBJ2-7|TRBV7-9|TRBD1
ASSPGTGIEQY
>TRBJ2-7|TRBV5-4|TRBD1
ASSWDRGNEQY
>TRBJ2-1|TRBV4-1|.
ASSGISSYNEQF
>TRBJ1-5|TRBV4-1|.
ASSQVGAYQPQH
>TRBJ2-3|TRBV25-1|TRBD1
ASSVLGQGADTQY